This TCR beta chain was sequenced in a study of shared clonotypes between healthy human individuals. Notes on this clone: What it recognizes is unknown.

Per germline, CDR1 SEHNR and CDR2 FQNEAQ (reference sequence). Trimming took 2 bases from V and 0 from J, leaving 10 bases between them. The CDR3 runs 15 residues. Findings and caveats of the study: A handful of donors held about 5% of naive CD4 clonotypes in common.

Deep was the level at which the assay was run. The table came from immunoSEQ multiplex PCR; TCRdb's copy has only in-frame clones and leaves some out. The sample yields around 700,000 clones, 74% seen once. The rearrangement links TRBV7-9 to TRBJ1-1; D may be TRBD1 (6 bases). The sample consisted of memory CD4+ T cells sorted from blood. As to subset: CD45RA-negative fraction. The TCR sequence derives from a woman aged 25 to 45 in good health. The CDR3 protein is CASSLSDSLNTEAFF. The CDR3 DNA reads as TGTGCCAGCAGCTTATCGGACAGCCTGAACACTGAAGCTTTCTTT.